This T cell receptor (beta chain) originates from a study of T cells in Graves' hyperthyroidism and ophthalmopathy. Looked up from germline, CDR1 is KGHSH and CDR2 is LQKENI. The CDR3 is 8 amino acids. Regions amplified from RNA transcripts were the TCR beta CDR3 regions. A first-round RT-PCR of the TCR CDR3 used the HTBI primer set. In TCRdb, the multiplex PCR reads were re-called with MiXCR into one record per CDR3 protein. Seen here are some 510,000 distinct CDR3 sequences, under 25% observed once, and the top ten hold roughly 29%. A few counts support this clonotype. An end of the junction differs from the germline gene, which may be a read error.

This chain joins TRBV18 and TRBJ2-7, with D uncertain. The sample taken for sequencing was blood. This receptor was identified in a man younger than 30 with Graves' hyperthyroidism. CDR3 amino acids: CASSPPDF. The CDR3 DNA reads TGTGCCAGCTCACCTCCGGACTTC. The full variable domain, rest sourced from reference TRBV18 and TRBJ2-7, is NAGVMQNPRHLVRRRGQEARLRCSPMKGHSHVYWYRQLPEEGLKFMVYLQKENIIDESGMPKERFSAEFPKEGPSILRIQQVVRGDSAAYFCASSPPDFGPGTRLTVT.